This T cell receptor (beta chain) was identified in a study of PD-1 blockade in classical Hodgkin lymphoma. Brentuximab vedotin exposure varied among the patients, all of whom had relapsed after autologous stem cell transplantation. This CDR3 region has 14 residues. The germline V gene encodes CDR1 SGHRS and CDR2 YFSETQ. The V and J ends lost 0 bases and 8 bases respectively, with 12 bases between them. Some clones are missing from TCRdb's copy, which holds only in-frame ones; the method was immunoSEQ multiplex PCR. The data contain roughly 13,000 clones, around 92% of them singletons. This receptor was obtained from a human donor with classical Hodgkin lymphoma. The sequenced sample was peripheral blood mononuclear cells (PBMCs), obtained at baseline. The V and J genes are TRBV5-1 and TRBJ2-4; D is perhaps TRBD2 (6 bases). CDR3: CASSLDRWEDIQYF. The CDR3 DNA sequence: TGCGCCAGCAGCTTGGACAGGTGGGAGGACATTCAGTACTTC.